One T cell receptor beta chain is described in this entry. Antigen specificity is unknown. Using immunoSEQ multiplex PCR, the repertoire was profiled, and TCRdb retains in-frame clones only, with some absent. Seen here are about 350,000 clones, around 92% observed once, and the top ten hold about 3.9%. The V end was cut by 3 bases, the J end by 2 bases, with 11 bases between. CDR1 is SGHKS and CDR2 is YYEKEE in the germline V gene (reference sequence). This CDR3 region has 15 residues. This sample is drawn from a study of Ad26.COV2.S vaccination and SARS-CoV-2 variants. Study results and caveats: Vaccine recipients surpassed placebo recipients in spike-specific TCR breadth.

The V call is TRBV5-5, the J call TRBJ1-4, with D perhaps TRBD1 (6 bases). The TCR sequence derives from a human donor who had recovered from COVID-19. Sample: peripheral blood, taken after recovery from COVID-19. This CDR3 reads CASSWGTGTNEKLFF. In DNA form, the CDR3 reads TGTGCCAGCAGCTGGGGTACAGGGACTAATGAAAAACTGTTTTTT.